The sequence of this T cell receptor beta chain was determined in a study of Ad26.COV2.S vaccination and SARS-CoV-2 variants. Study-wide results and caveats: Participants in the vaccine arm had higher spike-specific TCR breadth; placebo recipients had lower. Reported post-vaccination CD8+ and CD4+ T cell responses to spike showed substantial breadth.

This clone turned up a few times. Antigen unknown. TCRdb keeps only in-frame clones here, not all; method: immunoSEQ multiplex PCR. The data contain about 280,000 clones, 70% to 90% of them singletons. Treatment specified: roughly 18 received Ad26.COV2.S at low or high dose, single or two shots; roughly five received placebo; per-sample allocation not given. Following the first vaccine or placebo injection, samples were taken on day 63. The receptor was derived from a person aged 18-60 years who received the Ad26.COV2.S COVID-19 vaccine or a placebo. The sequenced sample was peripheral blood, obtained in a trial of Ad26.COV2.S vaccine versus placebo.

The CDR3 nucleotides are TGTGCCACCCTTATGAACACTGAAGCTTTCTTT. It yields the protein CATLMNTEAFF. The rearrangement links TRBV6-5 to TRBJ1-1; D gene ambiguous. Germline V gene sequence: CDR1 MNHEY, CDR2 SVGAGI. V lost 10 bases and J lost 0, with 6 bases in between. The CDR3 is 11 residues long.